These 28 T cell receptor beta chains share one sample of origin, sequenced in a study of T cells after yellow fever vaccination (dated by TCRdb to about 2019). Library prep was done by 5' RACE. Instrument used: Illumina NovaSeq 6000. TCRdb reprocessing: public reads trimmed at Q25 with fastp, clones called with MiXCR, in-frame beta chains kept. A single entry per CDR3 protein holds the most common genes and DNA from its merged rows. Across this sample there are hundreds of thousands of distinct CDR3 sequences, with 18% seen only once. About a sixth of the sample rests with the top ten. The sample's treatment or condition label, in plain terms: live attenuated yellow fever vaccine strain. Sample: PBMCs, taken before the yellow fever booster vaccination. These receptors originate from a man between 18 and 29 years old who received the YFV17D yellow fever vaccine.

The chain has TRBV20-1 and TRBJ2-5; D possibly corresponds to TRBD2 (6 bases). Looked up from germline, CDR1 is DFQATT and CDR2 is SNEGSKA (reference sequence). Trimming removed 0 bases at V and 4 bases at J, with 12 bases between. CDR3 size: 14 residues. For the CDR3, the DNA is TGCAGTGCTAGAGATCGAAGGGGACTAGAGACCCAGTACTTC. Translating gives CSARDRRGLETQYF.

This chain joins TRBV27 and TRBJ2-3; D not resolved. Trimming removed 5 bases at V and 5 bases at J, with 17 bases between. CDR3 length: 15 residues. Germline assignment: CDR1 MNHEY and CDR2 SMNVEV (reference sequence). CDR3 in amino acids: CASSPRVLPLDTQYF. The CDR3 region has the DNA TGTGCCAGCAGTCCTCGGGTACTACCACTAGATACGCAGTATTTT.

This clonotype was counted a few times. The chain joins TRBV12-3 or TRBV12-4 to TRBJ2-7; 7 nucleotides line up with TRBD1. With V trimmed by 4 bases and J by 10 bases, 7 bases remained unmatched. The CDR3 consists of 12 residues. The CDR3 is CASSSGTAPQYF. In nucleotides, the CDR3 is TGTGCCAGCAGTTCGGGGACAGCCCCACAGTACTTC.

This clonotype was observed many times. This sequence joins TRBV27 and TRBJ2-3, with D tentatively TRBD2 (7 bases). This CDR3 region has 13 residues. Germline CDR1 MNHEY, CDR2 SMNVEV (reference sequence). V was cut by 10 bases and J by 2 bases, with 13 bases left in between. CDR3 DNA: TGTGCCACCAAAGGGGGGGCCACAGATACGCAGTATTTT. This sequence encodes CATKGGATDTQYF.

Worth noting for this clonotype: The junction differs from germline at one of its ends, possibly a read error. This rearrangement joins TRBV7-7 to TRBJ1-5, with a possible D match to TRBD1 (6 bases). From germline, CDR1 is SSHAT and CDR2 FNYEAQ (reference sequence). This CDR3 is 17 amino acids long. The CDR3 region has the DNA TGTGCTAGCAGCTTTAGGAACAGGGACCATAGCAATCAGCCCCAGCATTTT. Translated: CASSFRNRDHSNQPQHF.

This clonotype was counted at least ten times. J is TRBJ1-4 and V is TRBV4-2, with 9 bases aligning to TRBD1. The CDR3 spans 16 residues. Germline V gene lookup returns CDR1 LGHNA and CDR2 YNFKEQ. V was clipped by 0 bases and J by 5 bases; unmatched bases: 4. Here the CDR3 reads CASSQDPGTGNEKLFF. In DNA form, the CDR3 reads TGTGCCAGCAGCCAAGATCCAGGGACAGGGAATGAAAAACTGTTTTTT.

This chain uses TRBV7-9 with TRBJ1-2; TRBD1 agrees at 7 bases. J lost 2 bases, V lost 4 bases, and 7 bases had no gene match. CDR3 size: 15 residues. Germline-derived CDR1 and CDR2 are SEHNR and FQNEAQ (reference sequence). The CDR3 DNA reads TGTGCCAGCAGCTCGACAGGGCCGTCGAACTATGGCTACACCTTC. As protein: CASSSTGPSNYGYTF.

V and J are TRBV11-2 and TRBJ1-1; the D is unclear. Germline CDR1 SGHAT, CDR2 FQNNGV. The CDR3 contains 12 residues. V gave up 5 bases and J gave up 10 bases, with 14 bases separating them. This CDR3 is CASSPVFEGAFF. In DNA, the CDR3 is TGTGCCAGCAGCCCCGTTTTCGAGGGAGCTTTCTTT.

This chain joins TRBV2 and TRBJ1-5; the D gene is possibly TRBD1 (6 bases). Germline CDR1 SNHLY, CDR2 FYNNEI. This CDR3 is 14 amino acids long. V lost 2 bases and J 4 bases, leaving 9 bases between the germline ends. The CDR3 bases are TGTGCCAGCAGTGAACAGCAGGGGAATCAGCCCCAGCATTTT. It is translated as CASSEQQGNQPQHF.

The V and J genes are TRBV5-5 and TRBJ2-3, with TRBD2 matching 9 bases. The CDR3 has 15 amino acids. V dropped 4 bases and J dropped 2; count of bases not matched to a gene: 5. In germline, CDR1 is SGHKS, CDR2 YYEKEE (reference sequence). The CDR3 is CASSASGGTTDTQYF. CDR3 DNA: TGTGCCAGCAGCGCCAGCGGGGGGACCACAGATACGCAGTATTTT. The entire variable domain, with the rest obtained from reference TRBV5-5 and TRBJ2-3, is as follows: DAGVTQSPTHLIKTRGQQVTLRCSPISGHKSVSWYQQVLGQGPQFIFQYYEKEERGRGNFPDRFSARQFPNYSSELNVNALLLGDSALYLCASSASGGTTDTQYFGPGTRLTVL.

This clonotype was picked up a small number of times. The chain links TRBV20-1 to TRBJ2-2; weak D call: TRBD2 (7 bases). Germline V lookup: CDR1 DFQATT, CDR2 SNEGSKA (reference sequence). CDR3 length: 15 amino acids. V shed 6 bases and J shed 8 bases, with 22 bases lying between them. In nucleotides, the CDR3 is TGCAGTGCCATTAAGGGGGACTACGCTAGGGGGGAGCTGTTTTTT. This codes for CSAIKGDYARGELFF.

This clonotype was observed a few times. The CDR3 nucleotides read TGTGCCAGCAGTATTAGACAGGGGGGGGAAGCTTTCTTT. Encoded protein: CASSIRQGGEAFF. The J gene is TRBJ1-1, the V gene TRBV12-3 or TRBV12-4; 9 bases are shared with TRBD1. Unmatched junction bases numbered 6, after V lost 5 bases and J lost 8 bases. This CDR3 is built from 13 residues.

About this clonotype: This could be a read error, since a much larger clone is one nucleotide away. The CDR3 nucleotides are TGTGCCAGCAGGTCTCAGGGGAACACTGAAGCTTTCTTT. It yields the protein CASRSQGNTEAFF. The chain is built from TRBV6-1 and TRBJ1-1, with D perhaps matching TRBD1 (5 bases). CDR3 length equals 13 residues. Germline CDR1 and CDR2: MNHNS and SASEGT. The V end was cut by 6 bases, the J end by 1 base, with 9 bases between.

This clonotype was detected only a few times. This chain connects TRBV5-1 to TRBJ2-7, with D possibly called TRBD1 or TRBD2 (6 bases each). Germline V gives CDR1 SGHRS, CDR2 YFSETQ. CDR3 length: 16 residues. Trimming took 4 bases from V and 0 from J, leaving 17 bases between them. Here the CDR3 reads CASSPEGVPNSYEQYF. Written as DNA, the CDR3 is TGCGCCAGCAGCCCGGAGGGGGTTCCCAACTCCTACGAGCAGTACTTC.

This rearrangement joins TRBV20-1 to TRBJ1-1; tentatively, D is TRBD1 (6 bases). This CDR3 region has 16 residues. The V gene's germline CDR1 is DFQATT and CDR2 SNEGSKA (reference sequence). With 0 bases removed from V and 5 bases from J, the gap between germline ends came to 19 bases. CDR3 in DNA: TGCAGTGCTAGAGACCCTATCTTCGGGGGGCATACTGAAGCTTTCTTT. As protein: CSARDPIFGGHTEAFF.

This clonotype has a count of ten or more. The chain links TRBV27 to TRBJ1-1; D call uncertain. V shed 2 bases and J shed 3 bases, with 7 bases lying between them. The CDR3 loop spans 13 amino acids. Per germline, CDR1 MNHEY and CDR2 SMNVEV (reference sequence). For the CDR3, the DNA is TGTGCCAGCAGTTTAGGGGTTCACACTGAAGCTTTCTTT. Translating it yields CASSLGVHTEAFF.

The rearrangement joins TRBV12-3 or TRBV12-4 to TRBJ1-5; D not certain. V lost 4 bases to trimming and J lost 0 bases, with 13 bases between them. CDR3 length: 16 amino acids. The chain's CDR3 is CASSSSMTDSNQPQHF. Written as DNA, the CDR3 is TGTGCCAGCAGTTCTAGTATGACGGATAGCAATCAGCCCCAGCATTTT.

The V call is TRBV2, the J call TRBJ2-2; 9 bases line up with TRBD2. CDR1 is SNHLY, CDR2 FYNNEI, per germline. This CDR3 has 14 residues. J was trimmed by 2 bases and V by 10 bases; bases with no gene match: 5. The chain's CDR3 is CATPSGVNTGELFF. The DNA for the CDR3 is TGTGCCACCCCTAGCGGGGTAAACACCGGGGAGCTGTTTTTT.

This chain links TRBV20-1 with TRBJ2-1, with 7 positions matching TRBD2. This CDR3 has 14 residues. The V segment lost 2 bases and the J segment 2 bases; nucleotides outside the gene matches: 3. The germline gives CDR1 DFQATT, CDR2 SNEGSKA (reference sequence). CDR3 sequence: CSARTREAYNEQFF. For the CDR3, the DNA is TGCAGTGCTAGAACTCGGGAGGCCTACAATGAGCAGTTCTTC.

The rearrangement joins TRBV27 to TRBJ2-1; D uncertain. Germline lookup yields CDR1 MNHEY and CDR2 SMNVEV (reference sequence). The CDR3 is 11 amino acids. Trimming removed 2 bases from V and 9 bases from J, with 5 bases in between. The CDR3 region is CASSLRAEQFF. CDR3 coding DNA: TGTGCCAGCAGTTTACGGGCTGAGCAGTTCTTC.

This clonotype was counted only a few times. V usage is TRBV20-1 and J usage is TRBJ2-1; D might be TRBD2 (6 bases). Germline-derived CDR1 and CDR2 are DFQATT and SNEGSKA (reference sequence). The CDR3 loop spans 12 amino acids. Trimming took off 6 bases at V and 7 bases at J, with 13 bases between the two ends. CDR3 DNA sequence: TGCAGTGCACGCCGGGACTGGAATGAGCAGTTCTTC. The encoded protein is CSARRDWNEQFF.

This clonotype was detected ten times or more. The chain recombines TRBV20-1 with TRBJ2-5; D is perhaps TRBD1 (6 bases). Germline CDR1 and CDR2: DFQATT and SNEGSKA (reference sequence). Trimming shortened V by 1 base and J by 2 bases, and 11 bases separated the two germline ends. The CDR3 loop spans 14 amino acids. In nucleotides, the CDR3 is TGCAGTGCTAGAGGGACAGCAAAACAAGAGACCCAGTACTTC. Translated: CSARGTAKQETQYF.

This clonotype has more than one count but fewer than ten. This sequence joins TRBV5-5 and TRBJ1-5; D not certain. This CDR3 comprises 15 residues. The germline V gene has CDR1 SGHKS and CDR2 YYEKEE (reference sequence). Trimming removed 4 bases from V and 4 bases from J, with 15 bases in between. In nucleotides, the CDR3 is TGTGCCAGCAGCATTGTGGGAGGACGGAATCAGCCCCAGCATTTT. Encoded protein: CASSIVGGRNQPQHF.

This clonotype appeared a few times. V and J are TRBV5-4 and TRBJ2-5; D is unclear. Germline assignment: CDR1 SGHNT and CDR2 YYREEE (reference sequence). This CDR3 contains 14 residues. V was clipped by 4 bases and J by 2 bases, with 12 bases between them. Here the CDR3 reads CASSPAPRQETQYF. The DNA of the CDR3 is TGTGCCAGCAGCCCGGCCCCACGGCAAGAGACCCAGTACTTC.

This clonotype was detected a few times. The chain links TRBV20-1 to TRBJ1-2; D not resolved. Trimming took off 6 bases at V and 4 bases at J, with 12 bases between the two ends. Germline-derived CDR1 and CDR2 are DFQATT and SNEGSKA (reference sequence). There are 12 residues in the CDR3. The CDR3 DNA is TGCAGTGCGGCGCGGTCGCCCTATGGCTACACCTTC. It is translated as CSAARSPYGYTF.

The chain recombines TRBV12-3 or TRBV12-4 with TRBJ1-6; maybe TRBD1 (5 bases). V was pared by 5 bases and J by 0 bases, with 20 bases between. The CDR3 sequence is 19 residues long. CDR3: CASSLTPGLQSSYNSPLHF. The CDR3 coding sequence is TGTGCCAGCAGTCTGACACCGGGACTGCAAAGCTCCTATAATTCACCCCTCCACTTT.

This clonotype turned up a few times. V is TRBV6-1 and J is TRBJ2-3, with 8 bases fitting TRBD1. This CDR3 is 17 amino acids long. With 8 bases clipped from V and 1 base from J, the junction kept 14 bases outside the gene matches. Germline-derived CDR1 and CDR2 are MNHNS and SASEGT. The CDR3 region is CASGRGQALAGTDTQYF. The CDR3 region has the DNA TGTGCCAGCGGCAGGGGGCAAGCCCTCGCTGGCACAGATACGCAGTATTTT.

This clonotype was picked up many times. The V gene is TRBV20-1, the J gene TRBJ2-3; possibly TRBD2 for D (7 bases). V lost 1 base to trimming and J lost 8 bases, with 13 bases between them. This CDR3 is 13 amino acids long. In germline, CDR1 is DFQATT, CDR2 SNEGSKA (reference sequence). CDR3 loop: CSARGGGVPTQYF. CDR3 bases: TGCAGTGCTAGAGGGGGGGGCGTGCCTACGCAGTATTTT.